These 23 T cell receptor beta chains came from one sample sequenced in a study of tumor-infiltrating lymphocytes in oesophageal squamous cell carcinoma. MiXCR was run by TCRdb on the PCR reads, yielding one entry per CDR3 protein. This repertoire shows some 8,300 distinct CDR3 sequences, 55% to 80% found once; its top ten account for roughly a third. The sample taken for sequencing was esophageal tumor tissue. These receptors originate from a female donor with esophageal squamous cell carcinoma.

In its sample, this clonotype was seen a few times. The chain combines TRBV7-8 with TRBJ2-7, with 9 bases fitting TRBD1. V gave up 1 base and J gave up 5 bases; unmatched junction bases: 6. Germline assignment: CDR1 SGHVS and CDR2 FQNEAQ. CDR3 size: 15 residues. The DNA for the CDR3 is TGTGCCAGCAGCTTAGATAGGACAGGGGTGGACGAGCAGTACTTC. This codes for CASSLDRTGVDEQYF.

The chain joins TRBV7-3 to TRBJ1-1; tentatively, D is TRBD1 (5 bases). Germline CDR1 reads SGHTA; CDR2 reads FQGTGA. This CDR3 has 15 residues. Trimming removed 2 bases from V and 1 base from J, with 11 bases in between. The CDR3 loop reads CASSLWGGGNTEAFF. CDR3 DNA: TGTGCCAGCAGCTTATGGGGGGGTGGGAACACTGAAGCTTTCTTT.

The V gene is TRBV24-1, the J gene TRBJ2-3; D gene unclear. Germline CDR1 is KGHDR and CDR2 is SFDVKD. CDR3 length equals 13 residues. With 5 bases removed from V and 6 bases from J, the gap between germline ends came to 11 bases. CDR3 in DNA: TGTGCCACCAGTGGTTCAGTGGTGGATACGCAGTATTTT. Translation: CATSGSVVDTQYF.

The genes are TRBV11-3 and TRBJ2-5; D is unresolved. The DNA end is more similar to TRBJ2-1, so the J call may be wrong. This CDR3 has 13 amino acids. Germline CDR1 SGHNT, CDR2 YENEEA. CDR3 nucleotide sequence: TGTGCCAGCAGCTCAAACAGCTACAATGAGCAGTTCTTC. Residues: CASSSNSYNEQFF.

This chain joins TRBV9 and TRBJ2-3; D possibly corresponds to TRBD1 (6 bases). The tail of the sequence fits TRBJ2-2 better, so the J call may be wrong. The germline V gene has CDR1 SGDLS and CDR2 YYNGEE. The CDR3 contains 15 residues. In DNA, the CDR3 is TGTGCCAGCAGCGTAGAGGACAGACCCACCGGGGAGCTGTTTTTT. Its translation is CASSVEDRPTGELFF.

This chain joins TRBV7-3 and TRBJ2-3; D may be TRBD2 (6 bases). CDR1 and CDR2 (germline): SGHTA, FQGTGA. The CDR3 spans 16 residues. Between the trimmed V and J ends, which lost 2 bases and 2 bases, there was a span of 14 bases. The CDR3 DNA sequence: TGTGCCAGCAGCTTAGTGGCTAGCGAATACACAGATACGCAGTATTTT. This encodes CASSLVASEYTDTQYF.

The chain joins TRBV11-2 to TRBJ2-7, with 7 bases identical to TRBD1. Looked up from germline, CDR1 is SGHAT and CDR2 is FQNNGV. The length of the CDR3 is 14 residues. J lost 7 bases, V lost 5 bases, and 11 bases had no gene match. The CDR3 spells CASSQTGVYNEQYF. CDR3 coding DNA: TGTGCCAGCAGCCAAACAGGGGTGTACAATGAGCAGTACTTC.

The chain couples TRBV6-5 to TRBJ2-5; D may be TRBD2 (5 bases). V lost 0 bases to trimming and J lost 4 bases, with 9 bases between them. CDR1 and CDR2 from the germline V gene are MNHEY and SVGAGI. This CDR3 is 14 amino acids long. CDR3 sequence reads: CASSYSRVGETQYF. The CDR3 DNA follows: TGTGCCAGCAGTTACTCGAGGGTGGGAGAGACCCAGTACTTC.

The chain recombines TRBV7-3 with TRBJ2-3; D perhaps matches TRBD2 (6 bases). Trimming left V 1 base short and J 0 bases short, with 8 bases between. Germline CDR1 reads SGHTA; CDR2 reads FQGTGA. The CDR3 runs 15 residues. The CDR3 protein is CASSLRGVSTDTQYF. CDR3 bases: TGTGCCAGCAGCTTAAGGGGGGTTAGCACAGATACGCAGTATTTT.

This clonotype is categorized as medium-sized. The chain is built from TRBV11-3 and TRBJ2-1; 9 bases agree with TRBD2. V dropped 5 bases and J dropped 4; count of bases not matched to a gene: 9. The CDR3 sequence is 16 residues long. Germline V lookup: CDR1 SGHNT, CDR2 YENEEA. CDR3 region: CASSLRSSGRYNEQFF. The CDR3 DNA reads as TGTGCCAGCAGCCTGCGGAGTAGCGGGAGATACAATGAGCAGTTCTTC.

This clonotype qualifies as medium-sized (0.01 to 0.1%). The CDR3 region has the DNA TGTGCCAGCAGCTTGCCCGGGACAGCGCTGAACAATGAGCAGTACTTC. Protein sequence: CASSLPGTALNNEQYF. The chain couples TRBV5-6 to TRBJ2-7; 7 bases line up with TRBD1. CDR1 and CDR2 from the germline V gene are SGHDT and YYEEEE. The CDR3 has 16 residues. Trimming cost V 1 base and J 7 bases; bases outside gene matches: 14.

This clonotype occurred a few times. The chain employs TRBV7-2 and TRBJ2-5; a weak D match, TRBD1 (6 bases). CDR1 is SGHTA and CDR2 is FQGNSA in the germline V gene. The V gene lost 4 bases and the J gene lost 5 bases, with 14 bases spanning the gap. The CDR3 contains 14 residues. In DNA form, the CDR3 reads TGTGCCAGCAGCTCCCCTGGGGGCTGGGAGACCCAGTACTTC. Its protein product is CASSSPGGWETQYF.

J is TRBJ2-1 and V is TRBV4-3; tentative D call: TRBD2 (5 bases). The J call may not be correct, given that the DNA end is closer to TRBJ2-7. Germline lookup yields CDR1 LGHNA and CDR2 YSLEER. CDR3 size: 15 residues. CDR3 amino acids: CASSRARGSGTEQYF. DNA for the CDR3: TGCGCCAGCAGCCGCGCGCGTGGCAGCGGAACCGAACAGTACTTC.

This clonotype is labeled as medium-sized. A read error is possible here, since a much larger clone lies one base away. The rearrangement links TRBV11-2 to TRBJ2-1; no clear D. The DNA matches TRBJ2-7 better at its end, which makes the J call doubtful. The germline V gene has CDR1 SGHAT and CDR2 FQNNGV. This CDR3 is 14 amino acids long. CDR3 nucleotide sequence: TGTGCCAGCAGCTTAGAACACTCCTACAATGAGCAGTACTTC. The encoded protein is CASSLEHSYNEQYF.

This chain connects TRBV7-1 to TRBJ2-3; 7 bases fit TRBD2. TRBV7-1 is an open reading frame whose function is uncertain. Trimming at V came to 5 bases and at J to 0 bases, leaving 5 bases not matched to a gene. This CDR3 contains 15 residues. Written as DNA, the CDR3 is TGTGCCAGCAGCGCGGGACTAACTAGCACAGATACGCAGTATTTT. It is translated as CASSAGLTSTDTQYF.

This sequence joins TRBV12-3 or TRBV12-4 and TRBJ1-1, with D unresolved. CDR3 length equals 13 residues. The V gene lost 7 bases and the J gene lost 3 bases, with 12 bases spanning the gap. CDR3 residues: CASTKLGYTEAFF. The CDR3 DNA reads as TGTGCCAGCACCAAACTTGGATACACTGAAGCTTTCTTT.

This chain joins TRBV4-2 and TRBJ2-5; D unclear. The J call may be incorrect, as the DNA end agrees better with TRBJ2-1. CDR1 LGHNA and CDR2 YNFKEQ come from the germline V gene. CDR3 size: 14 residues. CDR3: CASSQETTYNEQFF. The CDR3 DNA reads TGTGCCAGCAGCCAAGAAACTACCTACAATGAGCAGTTCTTC.

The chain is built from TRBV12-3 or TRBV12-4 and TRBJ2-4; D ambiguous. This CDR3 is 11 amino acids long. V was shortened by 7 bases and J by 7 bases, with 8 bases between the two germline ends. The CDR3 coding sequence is TGTGCCAGCACCATAAGGAACATTCAGTACTTC. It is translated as CASTIRNIQYF.

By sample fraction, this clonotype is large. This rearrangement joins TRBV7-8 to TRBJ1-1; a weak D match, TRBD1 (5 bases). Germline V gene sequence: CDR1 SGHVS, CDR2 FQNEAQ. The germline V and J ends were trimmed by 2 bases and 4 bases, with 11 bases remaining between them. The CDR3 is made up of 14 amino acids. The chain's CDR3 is CASSLKGVSTEAFF. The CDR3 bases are TGTGCCAGCAGCTTAAAAGGGGTTTCCACTGAAGCTTTCTTT.

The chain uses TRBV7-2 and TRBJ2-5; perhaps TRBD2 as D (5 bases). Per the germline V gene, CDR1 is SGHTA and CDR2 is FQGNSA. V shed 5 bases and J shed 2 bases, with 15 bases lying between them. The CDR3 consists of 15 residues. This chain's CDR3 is CASSLQRGAQETQYF. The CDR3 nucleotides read TGTGCCAGCAGCCTCCAACGGGGTGCTCAAGAGACCCAGTACTTC.

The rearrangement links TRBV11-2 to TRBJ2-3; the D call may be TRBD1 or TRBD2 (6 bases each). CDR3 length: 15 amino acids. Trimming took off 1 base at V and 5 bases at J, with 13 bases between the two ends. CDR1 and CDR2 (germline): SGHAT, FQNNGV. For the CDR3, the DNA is TGTGCCAGCAGCTTAGTTGGGGGGCGGGAAGATACGCAGTATTTT. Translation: CASSLVGGREDTQYF. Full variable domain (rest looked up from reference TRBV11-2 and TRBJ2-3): EAGVAQSPRYKIIEKRQSVAFWCNPISGHATLYWYQQILGQGPKLLIQFQNNGVVDDSQLPKDRFSAERLKGVDSTLKIQPAKLEDSAVYLCASSLVGGREDTQYFGPGTRLTVL.

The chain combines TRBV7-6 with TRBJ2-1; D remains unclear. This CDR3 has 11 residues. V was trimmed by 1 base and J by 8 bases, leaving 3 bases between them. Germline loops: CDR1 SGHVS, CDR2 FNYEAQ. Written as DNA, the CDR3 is TGTGCCAGCAGCTTAGAATATGAGCAGTTCTTC. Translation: CASSLEYEQFF.

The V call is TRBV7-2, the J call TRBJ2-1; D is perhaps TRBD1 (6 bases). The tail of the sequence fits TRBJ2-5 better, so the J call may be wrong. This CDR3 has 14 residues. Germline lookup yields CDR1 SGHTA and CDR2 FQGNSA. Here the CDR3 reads CASSSRGMGETQYF. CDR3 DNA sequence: TGTGCCAGCAGCTCGAGGGGGATGGGAGAGACCCAGTACTTC.